Sequencing of this T cell receptor (beta chain) was carried out in a study of regulatory T cells in long-lasting Graves disease. On the study more broadly: Over-5-year antithyroid drug use with positive TSH receptor antibodies defined persistent Graves' disease in the study.

Between the trimmed V and J ends, which lost 5 bases and 1 base, there was a span of 14 bases. Germline lookup yields CDR1 GTSNPN and CDR2 SVGIG (reference sequence). The CDR3 has 15 amino acids. The authors built TCR beta libraries using iRepertoire HTBI primers and Arm-PCR of CDR3 regions. TCRdb re-analysed the multiplex PCR reads in MiXCR, keeping a single row per CDR3 protein. The sample shows some 330,000 distinct CDR3 sequences, more than 20% of them seen only once. The study, taken as a whole, reports: Persistent Graves' patients showed a TCR diversity that was lower than that of newly diagnosed ones.

Note on this clonotype: Antigen specificity is unknown.

The sample's time point: persistent/refractory GD, antithyroid drugs over 5 years with positive TRAb. Generation of the TCR library employed RNA extracted from PBMCs. Investigators report Graves' disease was diagnosed under American Thyroid Association guidelines. The material sequenced was peripheral blood mononuclear cells (PBMCs), taken when the disease was refractory, from a patient treated with antithyroid drugs. The chain joins TRBV30 to TRBJ2-2; D is perhaps TRBD2 (6 bases). The receptor was derived from a middle-aged woman with Graves disease. CDR3 loop: CAWEDGGWNTGELFF. CDR3 bases: TGTGCCTGGGAAGACGGGGGATGGAACACCGGGGAGCTGTTTTTT.